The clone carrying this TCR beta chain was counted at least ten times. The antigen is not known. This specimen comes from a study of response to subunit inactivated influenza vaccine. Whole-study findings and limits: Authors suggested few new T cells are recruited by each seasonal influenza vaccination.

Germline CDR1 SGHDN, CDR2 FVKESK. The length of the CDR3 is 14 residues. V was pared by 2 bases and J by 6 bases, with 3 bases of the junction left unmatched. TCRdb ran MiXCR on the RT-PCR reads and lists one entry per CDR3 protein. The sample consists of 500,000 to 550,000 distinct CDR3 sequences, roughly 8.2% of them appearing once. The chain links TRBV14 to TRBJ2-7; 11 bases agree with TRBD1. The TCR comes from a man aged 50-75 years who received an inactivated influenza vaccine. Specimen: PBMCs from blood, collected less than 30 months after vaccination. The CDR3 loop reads CASSQWTGGREQYF. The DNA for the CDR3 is TGTGCCAGCAGCCAATGGACAGGGGGCCGCGAGCAGTACTTC.